The 7 T cell receptor beta chains below were found in one sample sequenced in a study of tumor-infiltrating lymphocytes in primary liver carcinoma. Constant-region priming of roughly 490 ng total RNA yielded TCR beta cDNA. Amplification in three nested multiplex PCR rounds with slightly modified ARM-PCR gave rise to TCR beta libraries. The two initial PCR rounds, nine to eleven cycles each, used TRBV1-TRBV30 forward and C-beta reverse primers. In TCRdb, the multiplex PCR reads were re-called with MiXCR into one record per CDR3 protein. The sample lists about 74,000 distinct CDR3 sequences, 60% to 75% occurring once. Unsorted bulk tissue (about 19-33 mg) underwent RNA and DNA co-extraction. Sample: liver tumor tissue from sampling region 4. Regarding subset: tumor region T4, right-lateral pole. The receptors were sampled from a man in his forties or fifties with primary liver carcinoma and hepatitis B virus infection.

Note on this clonotype: The junction departs from the called germline gene at one end, perhaps through a read error. Here the CDR3 reads CGSTTGHSETDTQYF. CDR3 in DNA: TGTGGCAGCACCACGGGACATAGTGAGACAGATACGCAGTATTTT. The V and J genes are TRBV11-2 and TRBJ2-3; D is perhaps TRBD1 (6 bases). Germline loops: CDR1 SGHAT, CDR2 FQNNGV. CDR3 length: 15 residues.

On this clonotype itself: The final CDR3 position lacks the conserved phenylalanine or tryptophan, pointing to a likely read error. The chain joins TRBV7-2 to TRBJ2-5; D is perhaps TRBD1 or TRBD2 (7 bases each). The CDR3 has 14 amino acids. Germline lookup yields CDR1 SGHTA and CDR2 FQGNSA. Trimming stripped 5 bases from V and 1 base from J, with 11 bases between. The CDR3 region is CASSPGGAQETQYS. The CDR3 region has the DNA TGTGCCAGCAGCCCAGGGGGGGCCCAAGAGACCCAGTACTCC.

Only a few counts were recorded for this clonotype. At one boundary the junction diverges from the germline segment, which might be a read error. The V call is TRBV7-8, the J call TRBJ2-7; D is tentatively TRBD1 or TRBD2 (5 bases each). CDR3 length: 14 amino acids. Germline assignment: CDR1 SGHVS and CDR2 FQNEAQ. Here the CDR3 reads CAGSLGTGNYEQYF. CDR3 DNA: TGTGCCGGCAGCTTAGGGACGGGCAACTACGAGCAGTACTTC.

On this clonotype: The junction departs from germline at one end; a sequencing error may be responsible. The chain combines TRBV14 with TRBJ1-6, with a weak D call TRBD1 (5 bases). This CDR3 is built from 14 residues. The germline gives CDR1 SGHDN, CDR2 FVKESK. CDR3 residues: CASSRWGGNSLLHF. The CDR3 DNA follows: TGTGCCAGCAGCCGGTGGGGGGGTAATTCACTCCTCCACTTT.

Note on this clonotype: One end of the junction does not line up with germline, which may come from a read error. The CDR3 DNA reads as TGTGCCAGCAGCCTGTACGGGGAGAACACTGAAGCTATCTTT. Translation: CASSLYGENTEAIF. This chain joins TRBV5-4 and TRBJ1-1; the D is unclear. The CDR3 has 14 residues. Germline CDR1 SGHNT, CDR2 YYREEE (reference sequence). The full variable domain, its missing parts supplied by reference TRBV5-4 and TRBJ1-1, is ETGVTQSPTHLIKTRGQQVTLRCSSQSGHNTVSWYQQALGQGPQFIFQYYREEENGRGNFPPRFSGLQFPNYSSELNVNALELDDSALYLCASSLYGENTEAIFGQGTRLTVV.

Comment on this clonotype: The junction does not match germline at one end; this may be a read error. The V and J genes are TRBV10-3 and TRBJ1-6, with 8 bases aligning to TRBD1. The CDR3 covers 14 residues. Germline V gives CDR1 ENHRY, CDR2 SYGVKD. CDR3 sequence (DNA): TGTGCCACCAGTCACGACAGGGGAGGATCACCCCCCCACTTT. It encodes CATSHDRGGSPPHF.

The chain recombines TRBV28 with TRBJ2-1; maybe TRBD2 (5 bases). The CDR3 is made up of 15 amino acids. Trimming removed 5 bases from V and 5 bases from J, with 16 bases in between. The germline gives CDR1 MDHEN, CDR2 SYDVKM. This chain's CDR3 is CASSPGTSRNNEQFF. The DNA for the CDR3 is TGTGCCAGCAGTCCCGGAACTAGTAGAAACAATGAGCAGTTCTTC.